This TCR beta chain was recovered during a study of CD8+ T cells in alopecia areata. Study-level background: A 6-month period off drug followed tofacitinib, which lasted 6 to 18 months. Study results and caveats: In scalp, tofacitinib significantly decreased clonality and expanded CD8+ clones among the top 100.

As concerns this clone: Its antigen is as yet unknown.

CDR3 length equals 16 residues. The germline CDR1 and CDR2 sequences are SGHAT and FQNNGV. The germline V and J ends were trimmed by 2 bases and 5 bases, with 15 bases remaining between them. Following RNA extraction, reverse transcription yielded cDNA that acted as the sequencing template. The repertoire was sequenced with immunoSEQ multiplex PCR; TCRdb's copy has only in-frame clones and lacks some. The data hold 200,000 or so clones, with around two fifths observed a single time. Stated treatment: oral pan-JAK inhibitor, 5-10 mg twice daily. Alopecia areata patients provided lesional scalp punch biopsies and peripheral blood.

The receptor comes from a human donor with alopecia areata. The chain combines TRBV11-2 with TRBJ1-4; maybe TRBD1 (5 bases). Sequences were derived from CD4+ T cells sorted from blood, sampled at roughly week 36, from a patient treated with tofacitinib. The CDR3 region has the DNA TGTGCCAGCAGCTTAAATATCGAGGGACCGAATGAAAAACTGTTTTTT. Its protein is CASSLNIEGPNEKLFF.